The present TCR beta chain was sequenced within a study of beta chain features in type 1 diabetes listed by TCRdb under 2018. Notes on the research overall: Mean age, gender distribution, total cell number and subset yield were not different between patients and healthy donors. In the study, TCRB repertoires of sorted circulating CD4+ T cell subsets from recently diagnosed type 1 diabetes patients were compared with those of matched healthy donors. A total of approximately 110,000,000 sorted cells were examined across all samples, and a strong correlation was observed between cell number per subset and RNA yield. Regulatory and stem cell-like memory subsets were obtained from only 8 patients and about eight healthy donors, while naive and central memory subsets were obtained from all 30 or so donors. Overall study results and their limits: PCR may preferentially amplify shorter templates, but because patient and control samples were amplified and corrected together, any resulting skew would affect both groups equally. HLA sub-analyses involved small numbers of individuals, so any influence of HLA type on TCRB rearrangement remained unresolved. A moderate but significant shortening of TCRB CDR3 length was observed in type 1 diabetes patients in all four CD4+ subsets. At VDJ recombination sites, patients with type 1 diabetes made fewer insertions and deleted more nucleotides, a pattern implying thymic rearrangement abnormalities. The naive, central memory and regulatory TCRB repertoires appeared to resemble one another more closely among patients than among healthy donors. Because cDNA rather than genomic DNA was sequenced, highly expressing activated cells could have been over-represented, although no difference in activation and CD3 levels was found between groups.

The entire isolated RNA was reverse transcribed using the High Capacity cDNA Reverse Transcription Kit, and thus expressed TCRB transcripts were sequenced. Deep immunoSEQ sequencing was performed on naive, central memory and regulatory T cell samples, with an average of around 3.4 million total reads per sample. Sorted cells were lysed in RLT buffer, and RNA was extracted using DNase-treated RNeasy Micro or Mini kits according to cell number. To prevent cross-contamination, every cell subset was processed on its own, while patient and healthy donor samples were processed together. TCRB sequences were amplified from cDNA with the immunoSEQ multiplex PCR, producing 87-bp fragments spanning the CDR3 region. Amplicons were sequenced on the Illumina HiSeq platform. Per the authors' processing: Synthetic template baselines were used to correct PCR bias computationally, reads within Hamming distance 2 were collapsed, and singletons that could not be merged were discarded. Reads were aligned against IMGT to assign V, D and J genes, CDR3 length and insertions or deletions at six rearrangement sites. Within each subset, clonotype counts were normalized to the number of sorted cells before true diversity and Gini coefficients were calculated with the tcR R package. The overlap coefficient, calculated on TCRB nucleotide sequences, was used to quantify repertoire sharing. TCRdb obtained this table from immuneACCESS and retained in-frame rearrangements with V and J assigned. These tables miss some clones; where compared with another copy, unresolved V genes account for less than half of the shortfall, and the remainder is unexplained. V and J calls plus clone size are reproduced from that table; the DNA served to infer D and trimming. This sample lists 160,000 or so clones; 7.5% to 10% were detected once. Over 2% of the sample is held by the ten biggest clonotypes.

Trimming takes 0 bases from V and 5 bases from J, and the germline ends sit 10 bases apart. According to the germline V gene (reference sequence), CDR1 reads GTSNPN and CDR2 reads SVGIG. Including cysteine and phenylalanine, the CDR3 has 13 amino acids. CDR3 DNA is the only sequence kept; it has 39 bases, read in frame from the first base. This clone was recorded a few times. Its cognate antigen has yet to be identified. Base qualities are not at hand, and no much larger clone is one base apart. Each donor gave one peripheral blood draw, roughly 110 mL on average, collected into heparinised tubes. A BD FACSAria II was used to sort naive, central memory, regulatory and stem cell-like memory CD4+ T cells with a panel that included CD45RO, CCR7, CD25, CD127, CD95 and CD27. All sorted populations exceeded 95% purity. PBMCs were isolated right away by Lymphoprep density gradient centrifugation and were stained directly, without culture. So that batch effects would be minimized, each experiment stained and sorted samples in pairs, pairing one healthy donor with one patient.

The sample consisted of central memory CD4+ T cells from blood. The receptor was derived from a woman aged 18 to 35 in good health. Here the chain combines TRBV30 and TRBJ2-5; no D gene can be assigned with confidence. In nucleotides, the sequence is TGTGCCTGGAGTGTACTGGCGGCGGAGACCCAGTACTTC. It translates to CAWSVLAAETQYF.